This TCR beta chain derives from a study of blood T cells in healthy people across ages. The overall study: Researchers report that template switching captured about one barcoded beta molecule per two T cells.

Alongside a J-beta primer mix, a sample-barcoded 5' primer served in a second PCR lasting roughly 7 to 11 cycles. Tagging of each cDNA molecule was performed by a template-switch adaptor with 12 random nucleotides. Via MiXCR, TCRdb re-called the 5' RACE reads, giving one row per CDR3 protein. The table includes 600,000 or so distinct CDR3 sequences, about 45% detected once. This clonotype was seen repeatedly, ten times or more. The CDR3 contains 14 residues. CDR1 is MNHEY, CDR2 SVGAGI, per germline. Trimming removed 2 bases at V and 2 bases at J, with 10 bases between. The chain links TRBV6-5 to TRBJ2-7, with D hard to call. The origin of this receptor is an elderly man in good health. Sequenced material: blood. DNA for the CDR3: TGTGCCAGCAGTTACGCGCTCCGGACCTACGAGCAGTACTTC. Protein: CASSYALRTYEQYF.